The present T cell receptor (beta chain) was sequenced within a study of shared clonotypes between healthy human individuals. About this clone itself: Different DNA sequences within this sample yield the same CDR3.

Profiled with immunoSEQ multiplex PCR; TCRdb holds only in-frame clones, not every one. This table holds millions of clones, approximately 93% found once. The V end lost 2 bases, the J end lost 2 bases, and 10 bases lay between the germline ends. This CDR3 region has 14 residues. CDR1 and CDR2 from the germline V gene are KGHSH and LQKENI. Sample: naive CD4+ T cells from PBMCs. Subset reported: CD45RA+ positively selected. This chain connects TRBV18 to TRBJ2-7; D perhaps matches TRBD2 (6 bases). This receptor was identified in a man between 18 and 29 years old in good health. Some clones in this sample may be carry-over from other donors' samples. CDR3: CASSPGGTPYEQYF. The CDR3 bases are TGTGCCAGCTCACCAGGGGGGACCCCCTACGAGCAGTACTTC.